The sample holds many counts of the clone carrying this TCR beta chain. A second PCR of about 6 to 12 cycles used a sample-barcoded 5' primer and a J-beta primer mix. One entry per CDR3 protein results from TCRdb running MiXCR on the 5' RACE reads. The sample contains more than 800,000 distinct CDR3 sequences, 40% to 55% of which appear only once. The V end lost 0 bases, the J end lost 7 bases, and 20 bases lay between the germline ends. CDR1 is SGHTA, CDR2 FQGNSA, per germline. The CDR3 contains 17 residues. These data are taken from a study of blood T cells in healthy people across ages. Specimen: blood. The V gene is TRBV7-2, the J gene TRBJ2-3, with D possibly being TRBD2 (6 bases). The origin of this receptor is a woman aged 55-75 years in good health. CDR3 sequence reads: CASSLAAVGSGLNTQYF. The CDR3, as DNA: TGTGCCAGCAGCTTAGCTGCTGTCGGGAGCGGTTTAAATACGCAGTATTTT.